This TCR beta chain was recorded in a study of control samples from healthy donors and cancer patients. Profiled with immunoSEQ multiplex PCR; TCRdb holds only in-frame clones, not every one. In the table there are 90,000 or so clones, roughly 80% of which are singletons. This CDR3 comprises 20 residues. Trimming cost V 0 bases and J 0 bases, with 20 bases left between them. Germline CDR1 KGHDR, CDR2 SFDVKD. V is TRBV24-1 and J is TRBJ2-1; possible D gene TRBD2, 6 bases. Sequencing was done on a sample of PBMCs. This clonotype originated in a man between 65 and 79 years old with lung cancer. The CDR3 bases are TGTGCCACCAGTGATTTGGGGGGAGGAATCGAACCACCCTCCTACAATGAGCAGTTCTTC. Translation gives CATSDLGGGIEPPSYNEQFF.